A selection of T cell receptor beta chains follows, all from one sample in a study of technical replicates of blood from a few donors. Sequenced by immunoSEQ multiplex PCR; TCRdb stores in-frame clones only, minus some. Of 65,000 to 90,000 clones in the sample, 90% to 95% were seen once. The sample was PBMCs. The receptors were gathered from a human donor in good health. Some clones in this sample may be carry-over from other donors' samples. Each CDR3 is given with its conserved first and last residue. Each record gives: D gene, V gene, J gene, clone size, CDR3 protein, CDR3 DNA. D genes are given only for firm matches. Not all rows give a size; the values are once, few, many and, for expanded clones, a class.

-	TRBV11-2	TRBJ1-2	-	CASSFTGWGYTF	TGTGCCAGCAGCTTTACAGGATGGGGCTACACCTTC
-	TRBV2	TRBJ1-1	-	CASEGGNTEAFF	TGTGCCAGCGAGGGTGGGAACACTGAAGCTTTCTTT
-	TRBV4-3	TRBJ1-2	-	CASSQDTNPGYGYTF	TGCGCCAGCAGCCAAGATACTAACCCGGGCTATGGCTACACCTTC
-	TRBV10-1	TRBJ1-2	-	CASRARLPYGYTF	TGCGCCAGCAGGGCACGACTCCCCTATGGCTACACCTTC
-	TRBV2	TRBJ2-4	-	CASSESSRRFPQYF	TGTGCCAGCAGTGAATCTTCCAGGCGCTTTCCTCAGTACTTC
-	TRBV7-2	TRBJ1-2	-	CASSPGGGSNYGYTF	TGTGCCAGCAGCCCCGGGGGAGGATCTAACTATGGCTACACCTTC
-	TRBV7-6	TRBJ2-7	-	CASSRTSGAAYEQYF	TGTGCCAGCAGCCGGACCTCGGGAGCAGCTTACGAGCAGTACTTC
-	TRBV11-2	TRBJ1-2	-	CASSSLAGAHYGYTF	TGTGCCAGCAGCTCCCTTGCGGGGGCTCACTATGGCTACACCTTC
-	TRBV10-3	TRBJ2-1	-	CAIATSSYNEQFF	TGTGCCATCGCTACTAGCTCCTACAATGAGCAGTTCTTC
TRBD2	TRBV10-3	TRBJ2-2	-	CAISETSGRTGELFF	TGTGCCATCAGTGAGACTAGCGGGAGAACCGGGGAGCTGTTTTTT
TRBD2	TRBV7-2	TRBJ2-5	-	CASGQLAGETQYF	TGTGCCAGCGGTCAACTAGCGGGGGAGACCCAGTACTTC
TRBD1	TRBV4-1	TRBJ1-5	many	CASSSSDRVNQPQHF	TGCGCCAGCAGCTCCTCGGACAGGGTCAATCAGCCCCAGCATTTT
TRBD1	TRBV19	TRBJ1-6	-	CASSPRDSQMALHF	TGTGCCAGTAGTCCCCGGGACAGCCAGATGGCCCTCCACTTT
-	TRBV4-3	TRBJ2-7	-	CASSQSVDLESYEQYF	TGCGCCAGCAGCCAATCCGTCGATCTAGAATCCTACGAGCAGTACTTC
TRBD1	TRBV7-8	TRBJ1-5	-	CASSSRDRAPSRQPQHF	TGTGCCAGCAGCTCCCGGGACAGGGCCCCGTCGAGGCAGCCCCAGCATTTT
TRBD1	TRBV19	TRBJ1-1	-	CASSSGRGRMNTEAFF	TGTGCCAGTAGTTCAGGCAGGGGGCGGATGAACACTGAAGCTTTCTTT
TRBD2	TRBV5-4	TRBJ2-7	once	CASSPSGGLSYEQYF	TGTGCCAGCAGCCCAAGCGGGGGTCTATCCTACGAGCAGTACTTC
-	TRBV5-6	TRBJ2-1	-	CASSFRGILPYNEQFF	TGTGCCAGCAGCTTCAGGGGAATCCTCCCCTACAATGAGCAGTTCTTC
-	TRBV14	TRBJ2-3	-	CASSQDTGQTISGTDTQYF	TGTGCCAGCAGCCAAGATACCGGACAGACAATAAGTGGCACAGATACGCAGTATTTT
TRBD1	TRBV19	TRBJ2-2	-	CASQVDRTNTGELFF	TGTGCCAGTCAGGTGGACAGGACGAACACCGGGGAGCTGTTTTTT
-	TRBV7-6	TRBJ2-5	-	CASSFGMETQYF	TGTGCCAGCAGCTTTGGCATGGAGACCCAGTACTTC
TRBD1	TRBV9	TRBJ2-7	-	CASSPGQGAVYEQYF	TGTGCCAGCAGCCCCGGACAGGGGGCGGTCTACGAGCAGTACTTC
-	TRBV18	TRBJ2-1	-	CASSPPKLDEQFF	TGTGCCAGCTCACCACCCAAGCTCGATGAGCAGTTCTTC
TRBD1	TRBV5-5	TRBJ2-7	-	CASSFGQGDSYEQYF	TGTGCCAGCAGCTTCGGACAGGGGGACTCCTACGAGCAGTACTTC
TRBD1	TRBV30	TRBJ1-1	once	CAWSVGTAEAFF	TGTGCCTGGAGTGTAGGGACAGCTGAAGCTTTCTTT
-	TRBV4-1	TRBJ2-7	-	CASSQDGLSYEQYF	TGCGCCAGCAGCCAAGATGGACTGAGTTACGAGCAGTACTTC
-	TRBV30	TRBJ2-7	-	CAWSELASYEQYF	TGTGCCTGGAGTGAGTTAGCGTCCTACGAGCAGTACTTC
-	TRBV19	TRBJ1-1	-	CASSVRGQGTEAFF	TGTGCCAGTAGTGTAAGGGGCCAGGGCACTGAAGCTTTCTTT
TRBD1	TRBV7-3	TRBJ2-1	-	CASSLMGVRDSQFF	TGTGCCAGCAGCTTAATGGGGGTGAGGGACAGTCAGTTCTTC
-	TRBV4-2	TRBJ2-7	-	CASSQDHPGSSYEQYF	TGTGCCAGCAGCCAAGATCACCCCGGGAGCTCCTACGAGCAGTACTTC
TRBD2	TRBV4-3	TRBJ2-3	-	CASSKRASGNTDTQYF	TGCGCCAGCAGCAAAAGGGCTAGCGGAAACACAGATACGCAGTATTTT
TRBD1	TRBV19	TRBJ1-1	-	CASSRAGTGAVTEAFF	TGTGCCAGTAGTCGAGCCGGGACAGGGGCGGTCACTGAAGCTTTCTTT
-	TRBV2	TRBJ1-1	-	CASSVRGGNTEAFF	TGTGCCAGCAGTGTGCGGGGGGGGAACACTGAAGCTTTCTTT
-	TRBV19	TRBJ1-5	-	CASSIGVGLGNQPQHF	TGTGCCAGTAGTATAGGGGTGGGGCTGGGCAATCAGCCCCAGCATTTT
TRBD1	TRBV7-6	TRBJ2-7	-	CASSQRTGEGSYEQYF	TGTGCCAGCAGCCAACGGACAGGGGAGGGCTCCTACGAGCAGTACTTC
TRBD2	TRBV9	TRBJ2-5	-	CASSVGVSGGQETQYF	TGTGCCAGCAGCGTAGGCGTTAGCGGGGGACAAGAGACCCAGTACTTC
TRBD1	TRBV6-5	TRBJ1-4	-	CASRTGYNEKLFF	TGTGCCAGCAGGACAGGGTATAATGAAAAACTGTTTTTT
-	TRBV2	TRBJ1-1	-	CASTTDTIKVAFF	TGTGCCAGCACGACCGACACCATAAAGGTAGCTTTCTTT
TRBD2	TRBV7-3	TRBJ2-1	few	CASSTGLAFGHEQFF	TGTGCCAGCAGCACGGGACTAGCATTCGGTCATGAGCAGTTCTTC
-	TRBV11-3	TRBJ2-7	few	CASSRDSSSSYEQYF	TGTGCCAGCAGCCGGGACTCGTCGAGCTCCTACGAGCAGTACTTC